Listed below are T cell receptor beta chains from one sample, sequenced in a study of CD8 T cells in Susac syndrome. TCRdb reanalysed the immunoSEQ multiplex PCR reads using MiXCR and keeps one entry per CDR3 protein. The profile shows under 85,000 distinct CDR3 sequences, approximately 95% of them singletons. The specimen was CD8+ T cells from PBMCs. The source is a human donor with Susac syndrome. CDR3s include the opening cysteine and the closing phenylalanine or tryptophan. The D gene is left open where the match is weak. Not all rows give a size; the values are once, few, many and, for expanded clones, a class.

v_gene: TRBV12-3/TRBV12-4
j_gene: TRBJ2-3
d_gene: -
abundance: -
CDR3aa: CASSLRLAEPHTDTQYF
CDR3nt: TGTGCCAGCAGTTTACGTTTAGCGGAACCTCACACAGATACGCAGTATTTT

v_gene: TRBV30
j_gene: TRBJ1-2
d_gene: -
abundance: -
CDR3aa: CAWGSGVFIYGYTF
CDR3nt: TGTGCCTGGGGATCTGGGGTGTTTATCTATGGCTACACCTTC

v_gene: TRBV12-3/TRBV12-4
j_gene: TRBJ2-3
d_gene: -
abundance: few
CDR3aa: CASSLWSGSTDTQYF
CDR3nt: TGTGCCAGCAGTTTATGGTCAGGGAGCACAGATACGCAGTATTTT

v_gene: TRBV12-3/TRBV12-4
j_gene: TRBJ2-7
d_gene: -
abundance: few
CDR3aa: CASSLSAAYEQYF
CDR3nt: TGTGCCAGCAGTCTAAGCGCCGCCTACGAGCAGTACTTC

v_gene: TRBV29-1
j_gene: TRBJ1-5
d_gene: -
abundance: -
CDR3aa: CSVDGGGGNQPQHF
CDR3nt: TGCAGCGTTGATGGAGGGGGTGGCAATCAGCCCCAGCATTTT

v_gene: TRBV5-4
j_gene: TRBJ1-2
d_gene: -
abundance: -
CDR3aa: CASSLRSSDYGYTF
CDR3nt: TGTGCCAGCAGCTTGAGGAGTTCCGACTATGGCTACACCTTC

v_gene: TRBV28
j_gene: TRBJ2-7
d_gene: TRBD1
abundance: -
CDR3aa: CASSHTLVRQGVPYEQYF
CDR3nt: TGTGCCAGCAGTCACACGCTCGTCAGACAGGGAGTTCCCTACGAGCAGTACTTC

v_gene: TRBV3-1
j_gene: TRBJ2-7
d_gene: -
abundance: -
CDR3aa: CASSQESEQYF
CDR3nt: TGTGCCAGCAGCCAAGAGAGCGAGCAGTACTTC

v_gene: TRBV12-3/TRBV12-4
j_gene: TRBJ1-2
d_gene: -
abundance: -
CDR3aa: CASSPHQSAPYGYTF
CDR3nt: TGTGCCAGCAGTCCCCATCAGTCGGCACCCTATGGCTACACCTTC

v_gene: TRBV4-3
j_gene: TRBJ2-1
d_gene: -
abundance: -
CDR3aa: CASSQDLAEITYNEQFF
CDR3nt: TGCGCCAGCAGCCAAGATCTAGCCGAGATCACCTACAATGAGCAGTTCTTC

v_gene: TRBV13
j_gene: TRBJ1-1
d_gene: -
abundance: -
CDR3aa: CASRPESAGENEAFF
CDR3nt: TGTGCCAGCAGACCCGAATCGGCAGGGGAGAATGAAGCTTTCTTT

v_gene: TRBV12-3/TRBV12-4
j_gene: TRBJ2-5
d_gene: TRBD2
abundance: -
CDR3aa: CASTPGERGRETQYF
CDR3nt: TGTGCCAGCACCCCTGGGGAGCGGGGTCGAGAGACCCAGTACTTC

v_gene: TRBV12-3/TRBV12-4
j_gene: TRBJ1-1
d_gene: -
abundance: -
CDR3aa: CASSLGGLPLEAFF
CDR3nt: TGTGCCAGCAGTTTGGGGGGACTCCCGCTTGAAGCTTTCTTT

v_gene: TRBV12-3/TRBV12-4
j_gene: TRBJ2-3
d_gene: TRBD1
abundance: -
CDR3aa: CASSPPWGQGASDTQYF
CDR3nt: TGTGCCAGCAGTCCCCCTTGGGGACAGGGGGCCTCGGATACGCAGTATTTT

v_gene: TRBV13
j_gene: TRBJ2-7
d_gene: TRBD2
abundance: -
CDR3aa: CASSPGTREGHEQYF
CDR3nt: TGTGCCAGCAGCCCAGGGACTAGAGAGGGTCACGAGCAGTACTTC

v_gene: TRBV7-9
j_gene: TRBJ2-7
d_gene: -
abundance: -
CDR3aa: CASSLTSEQYF
CDR3nt: TGTGCCAGCAGCTTAACCAGCGAGCAGTACTTC

v_gene: TRBV9
j_gene: TRBJ2-5
d_gene: TRBD1
abundance: -
CDR3aa: CASGDSPSETQYF
CDR3nt: TGTGCCAGCGGGGACAGTCCATCAGAGACCCAGTACTTC

v_gene: TRBV27
j_gene: TRBJ2-5
d_gene: -
abundance: -
CDR3aa: CASSPGASAWETQYF
CDR3nt: TGTGCCAGCAGTCCAGGGGCCTCCGCGTGGGAGACCCAGTACTTC

v_gene: TRBV27
j_gene: TRBJ2-1
d_gene: -
abundance: -
CDR3aa: CASSFYSFGQAGNEQFF
CDR3nt: TGTGCCAGCAGCTTCTACTCTTTTGGTCAGGCAGGCAATGAGCAGTTCTTC

v_gene: TRBV6-5
j_gene: TRBJ2-3
d_gene: -
abundance: -
CDR3aa: CASSYSATRVAGTDTQYF
CDR3nt: TGTGCCAGCAGTTACTCCGCGACCAGGGTGGCAGGCACAGATACGCAGTATTTT

v_gene: TRBV27
j_gene: TRBJ1-4
d_gene: TRBD1
abundance: -
CDR3aa: CASHRTGGAANEKLFF
CDR3nt: TGTGCCAGCCATCGGACAGGGGGCGCAGCTAATGAAAAACTGTTTTTT

v_gene: TRBV4-2
j_gene: TRBJ1-1
d_gene: -
abundance: -
CDR3aa: CASSPQGEGMNTEAFF
CDR3nt: TGTGCCAGCAGCCCCCAGGGCGAAGGTATGAACACTGAAGCTTTCTTT

v_gene: TRBV15
j_gene: TRBJ1-5
d_gene: -
abundance: -
CDR3aa: CATSRGGTSNQPQHF
CDR3nt: TGTGCCACCAGCAGAGGGGGGACTTCAAATCAGCCCCAGCATTTT

v_gene: TRBV12-3/TRBV12-4
j_gene: TRBJ2-7
d_gene: -
abundance: -
CDR3aa: CASSFSQLYYEQYF
CDR3nt: TGTGCCAGCAGTTTCTCACAGCTTTACTACGAGCAGTACTTC

v_gene: TRBV30
j_gene: TRBJ2-7
d_gene: TRBD1
abundance: -
CDR3aa: CAWSLMDRADEQYF
CDR3nt: TGTGCCTGGAGTTTGATGGACAGGGCCGACGAGCAGTACTTC

v_gene: TRBV7-9
j_gene: TRBJ2-2
d_gene: -
abundance: -
CDR3aa: CASSLAQAGGELFF
CDR3nt: TGTGCCAGCAGCTTAGCACAGGCTGGCGGGGAGCTGTTTTTT

v_gene: TRBV24-1
j_gene: TRBJ1-4
d_gene: -
abundance: -
CDR3aa: CATRGPEEKLFF
CDR3nt: TGTGCCACCAGGGGCCCAGAAGAAAAACTGTTTTTT

v_gene: TRBV19
j_gene: TRBJ1-5
d_gene: -
abundance: -
CDR3aa: CASSRDIDQPQHF
CDR3nt: TGTGCCAGTAGTAGGGACATCGATCAGCCCCAGCATTTT

v_gene: TRBV21-1
j_gene: TRBJ2-7
d_gene: -
abundance: -
CDR3aa: CASTEKTSRGKPTYEQYF
CDR3nt: TGTGCCAGCACCGAGAAAACAAGTCGCGGCAAACCGACCTACGAGCAGTACTTC

v_gene: TRBV14
j_gene: TRBJ2-7
d_gene: -
abundance: -
CDR3aa: CASSQVSGDVQYF
CDR3nt: TGTGCCAGCAGCCAAGTTTCCGGGGATGTCCAGTACTTC

v_gene: TRBV20-1
j_gene: TRBJ2-7
d_gene: TRBD1
abundance: -
CDR3aa: CSARDLTGGMYEQYF
CDR3nt: TGCAGTGCTAGAGATTTAACAGGGGGCATGTACGAGCAGTACTTC

v_gene: TRBV6-5
j_gene: TRBJ2-1
d_gene: TRBD1
abundance: -
CDR3aa: CASSYAAGGGWIYNEQFF
CDR3nt: TGTGCCAGCAGTTACGCGGCAGGGGGCGGCTGGATCTACAATGAGCAGTTCTTC

v_gene: TRBV19
j_gene: TRBJ1-6
d_gene: -
abundance: -
CDR3aa: CASSIDSGYNSPLHF
CDR3nt: TGTGCCAGTAGTATAGATTCGGGCTATAATTCACCCCTCCACTTT

v_gene: TRBV7-9
j_gene: TRBJ2-5
d_gene: -
abundance: -
CDR3aa: CASEGLLSAAQYF
CDR3nt: TGTGCCAGCGAAGGACTTCTATCCGCGGCCCAGTACTTC

v_gene: TRBV3-1
j_gene: TRBJ2-1
d_gene: -
abundance: -
CDR3aa: CASINEDNEQFF
CDR3nt: TGTGCCAGCATCAACGAGGACAATGAGCAGTTCTTC

v_gene: TRBV27
j_gene: TRBJ2-7
d_gene: -
abundance: -
CDR3aa: CASSLGAGTIVYEQYF
CDR3nt: TGTGCCAGCAGTTTGGGAGCCGGGACCATCGTATACGAGCAGTACTTC